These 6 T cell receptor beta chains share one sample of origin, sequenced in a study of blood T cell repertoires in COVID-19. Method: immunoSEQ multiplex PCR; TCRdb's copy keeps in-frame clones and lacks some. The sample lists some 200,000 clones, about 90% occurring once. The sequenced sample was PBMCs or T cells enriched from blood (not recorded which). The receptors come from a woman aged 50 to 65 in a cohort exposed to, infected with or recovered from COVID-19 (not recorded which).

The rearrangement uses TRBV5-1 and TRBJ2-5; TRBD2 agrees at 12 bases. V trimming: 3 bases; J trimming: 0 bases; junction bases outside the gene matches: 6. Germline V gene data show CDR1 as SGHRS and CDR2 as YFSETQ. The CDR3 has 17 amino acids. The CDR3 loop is CASSSTSGGRYQETQYF. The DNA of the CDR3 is TGCGCCAGCAGCTCGACTAGCGGGGGTCGGTACCAAGAGACCCAGTACTTC.

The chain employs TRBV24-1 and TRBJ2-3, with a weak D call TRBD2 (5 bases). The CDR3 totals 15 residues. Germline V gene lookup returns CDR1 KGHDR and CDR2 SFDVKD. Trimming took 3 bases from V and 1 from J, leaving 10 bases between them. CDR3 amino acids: CATSDPAGGTDTQYF. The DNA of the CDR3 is TGTGCCACCAGTGATCCCGCGGGCGGCACAGATACGCAGTATTTT.

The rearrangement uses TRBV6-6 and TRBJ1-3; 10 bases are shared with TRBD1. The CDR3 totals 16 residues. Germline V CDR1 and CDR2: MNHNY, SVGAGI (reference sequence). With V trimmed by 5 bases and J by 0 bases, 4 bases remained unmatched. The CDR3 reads CASSRDRGDSGNTIYF. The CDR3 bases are TGTGCCAGCAGTCGGGACAGGGGCGACTCTGGAAACACCATATATTTT.

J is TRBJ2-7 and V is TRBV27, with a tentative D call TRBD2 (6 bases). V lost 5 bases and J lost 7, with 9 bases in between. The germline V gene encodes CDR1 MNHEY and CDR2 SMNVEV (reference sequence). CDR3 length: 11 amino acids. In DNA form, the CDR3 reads TGTGCCAGCAGTCCGACTAGGGAGCAGTACTTC. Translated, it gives CASSPTREQYF.

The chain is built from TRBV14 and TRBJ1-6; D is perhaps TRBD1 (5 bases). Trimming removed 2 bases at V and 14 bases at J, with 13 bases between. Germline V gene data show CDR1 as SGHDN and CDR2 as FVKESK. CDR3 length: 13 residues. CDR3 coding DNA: TGTGCCAGCAGCCAACCCGGGGCGGGGTCCCTCCACTTT. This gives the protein CASSQPGAGSLHF.

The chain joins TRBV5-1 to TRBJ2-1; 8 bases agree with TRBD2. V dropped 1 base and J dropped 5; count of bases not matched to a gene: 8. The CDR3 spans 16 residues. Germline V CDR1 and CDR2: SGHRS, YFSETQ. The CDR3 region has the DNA TGCGCCAGCAGCTTGTCTAGCGGGCGCACCCACAATGAGCAGTTCTTC. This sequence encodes CASSLSSGRTHNEQFF.